This T cell receptor (beta chain) was sequenced during a study of shared clonotypes between healthy human individuals. Overall study: A couple of female and a few male donors aged 18 to 49 were enrolled.

Trimming left V 3 bases short and J 3 bases short, with 21 bases between. This CDR3 is built from 17 residues. Germline CDR1 MDHEN, CDR2 SYDVKM. Replicate PCRs for sorted subsets used approximately 220 ng DNA; this equaled 25,000 to 35,000 T cell genomes. Repertoires were generated with immunoSEQ multiplex PCR, while TCRdb's copy carries only in-frame clones and drops some. Among 2.3 million or so clones, over 90% were seen once, and the ten largest hold 0.35% to 0.5%. Input material: naive CD4+ T cells from PBMCs. The sample's subset: CD45RA+ positively selected. V and J are TRBV28 and TRBJ2-7; possibly TRBD1 for D (6 bases). The sequence was collected from a man aged 18-30 years in good health. Some clones in this sample may be carry-over from other donors' samples. DNA for the CDR3: TGTGCCAGCAGTTTTCTAGAAGGGGGACGAAGCCTCTACGAGCAGTACTTC. Protein sequence: CASSFLEGGRSLYEQYF.